These 24 T cell receptor beta chains were all obtained from the same sample, sequenced in a study of T cell responses to AZD1222 COVID-19 vaccine. Assay used: immunoSEQ multiplex PCR; TCRdb lists only in-frame clones, some missing. The repertoire holds about 94,000 clones, with 88% as singletons. This sample comprised peripheral blood, obtained on day 0 of AZD1222 vaccination. These receptors came from an adult in good health.

The chain has TRBV11-2 and TRBJ2-7; possibly TRBD2 for D (7 bases). The CDR3 runs 15 residues. V shed 0 bases and J shed 1 base, with 10 bases lying between them. The germline gives CDR1 SGHAT, CDR2 FQNNGV. As DNA, the CDR3 is TGTGCCAGCAGCTTAGAGGGGGGGGCTTCCTACGAGCAGTACTTC. Translated: CASSLEGGASYEQYF.

This rearrangement joins TRBV7-3 to TRBJ2-2; either TRBD1 or TRBD2 may supply D (5 bases each). The CDR3 runs to 13 residues. Germline CDR1 reads SGHTA; CDR2 reads FQGTGA. The V gene lost 2 bases and the J gene lost 6 bases, with 7 bases spanning the gap. CDR3 in amino acids: CASSLGTAGELFF. CDR3 DNA: TGTGCCAGCAGCTTAGGGACGGCCGGGGAGCTGTTTTTT.

This sequence joins TRBV12-5 and TRBJ2-1, with 9 nucleotides matching TRBD1. The CDR3 totals 14 residues. CDR1 LGHNT and CDR2 FRNRAP come from the germline V gene. The J segment lost 7 bases and the V segment lost 5 bases, leaving 6 bases of the junction unmatched. In DNA form, the CDR3 reads TGTGCTAGTGGTCCCTCAGGACAGGGGAATGAGCAGTTCTTC. Its protein is CASGPSGQGNEQFF.

This clone was counted a single time. The CDR3 loop is CASSAPGQGFGNTIYF. The DNA of the CDR3 is TGTGCCAGCAGCGCGCCGGGACAGGGGTTCGGAAACACCATATATTTT. This sequence joins TRBV3-1 (or the pseudogene TRBV3-2) and TRBJ1-3; 10 nucleotides line up with TRBD1. Germline CDR1 reads LGHDT; CDR2 reads YNNKEL (reference sequence). V was pared by 5 bases and J by 4 bases, with 8 bases of the junction left unmatched. The CDR3 extends over 16 amino acids.

The chain joins TRBV29-1 to TRBJ1-5; 9 nucleotides line up with TRBD1. The CDR3 is 14 amino acids. CDR1 and CDR2 (germline): SQVTM, ANQGSEA. Unmatched junction bases numbered 6, after V lost 5 bases and J lost 4 bases. CDR3 residues: CSVTGTGINQPQHF. The CDR3 coding sequence is TGCAGCGTTACCGGGACAGGGATTAATCAGCCCCAGCATTTT. The whole variable domain, filled in from reference TRBV29-1 and TRBJ1-5, reads SAVISQKPSRDICQRGTSLTIQCQVDSQVTMMFWYRQQPGQSLTLIATANQGSEATYESGFVIDKFPISRPNLTFSTLTVSNMSPEDSSIYLCSVTGTGINQPQHFGDGTRLSIL.

This chain connects TRBV12-5 to TRBJ2-1; 10 bases match TRBD2. V was pared by 5 bases and J by 7 bases, with 11 bases of the junction left unmatched. The CDR3 length is 16 residues. Germline CDR1 and CDR2: LGHNT and FRNRAP. CDR3 in amino acids: CASGPRAGGPGNEQFF. CDR3 nucleotides: TGTGCTAGTGGTCCCCGAGCGGGGGGGCCGGGGAATGAGCAGTTCTTC.

V is TRBV3-1 (or the pseudogene TRBV3-2) and J is TRBJ2-5; D uncertain. Germline lookup yields CDR1 LGHDT and CDR2 YNNKEL (reference sequence). V lost 1 base, J lost 2 bases, and 5 bases lay in between. This CDR3 contains 13 residues. This CDR3 reads CASSQASQETQYF. The DNA for the CDR3 is TGTGCCAGCAGCCAAGCAAGTCAAGAGACCCAGTACTTC.

This clone was seen once. The rearrangement links TRBV19 to TRBJ1-6, with D tentatively TRBD1 (6 bases). V was trimmed by 7 bases and J by 10 bases, leaving 20 bases between them. Per germline, CDR1 LNHDA and CDR2 SQIVND (reference sequence). This CDR3 is 15 amino acids long. The chain's CDR3 is CASTITGPEGSPLHF. DNA for the CDR3: TGTGCCAGTACCATCACAGGGCCGGAGGGATCACCCCTCCACTTT.

This chain links TRBV9 with TRBJ2-1; D possibly corresponds to TRBD2 (5 bases). This CDR3 is 15 amino acids long. The germline V gene encodes CDR1 SGDLS and CDR2 YYNGEE. Trimming took 3 bases from V and 3 from J, leaving 13 bases between them. The CDR3 region has the DNA TGTGCCAGCAGCGAGAATACTAGGCTCTACAATGAGCAGTTCTTC. Translated: CASSENTRLYNEQFF.

This sequence joins TRBV6-5 and TRBJ1-1; 8 bases line up with TRBD1. J was trimmed by 3 bases and V by 6 bases; bases with no gene match: 6. The CDR3 spans 14 residues. Germline CDR1 reads MNHEY; CDR2 reads SVGAGI. CDR3 loop: CASSLGQGDTEAFF. DNA of the CDR3: TGTGCCAGCAGCCTAGGACAGGGCGACACTGAAGCTTTCTTT.

The chain uses TRBV7-3 and TRBJ1-3; D not certain. The germline V gene has CDR1 SGHTA and CDR2 FQGTGA. V was pared by 1 base and J by 2 bases, with 9 bases between. This CDR3 contains 15 residues. The CDR3 here is CASSLMGGAGNTIYF. CDR3 in DNA: TGTGCCAGCAGCTTAATGGGCGGAGCTGGAAACACCATATATTTT.

The chain couples TRBV3-1 (or the pseudogene TRBV3-2) to TRBJ2-1; D might be TRBD1 or TRBD2, each matching 5 bases. The CDR3 runs to 13 residues. Germline CDR1 LGHDT, CDR2 YNNKEL (reference sequence). Trimming pared 8 bases from V and 12 bases from J, leaving 20 bases between. This CDR3 is CASGRERARGQFF. Here the CDR3 DNA reads TGTGCCAGCGGAAGGGAGCGTGCTAGGGGGCAGTTCTTC.

This clone was counted between two and nine times. The gene calls are TRBV15 and TRBJ1-6; weak D call: TRBD1 (6 bases). The CDR3 extends over 18 amino acids. Trimming pared 1 base from V and 0 bases from J, leaving 13 bases between. Germline V gene lookup returns CDR1 LNHNV and CDR2 YYDKDF (reference sequence). CDR3 amino acids: CATSRGRQESSYNSPLHF. Written as DNA, the CDR3 is TGTGCCACCAGCAGAGGCCGACAGGAGAGCTCCTATAATTCACCCCTCCACTTT.

V gene TRBV6-1 combines with J gene TRBJ2-7; TRBD1 is a possible D gene (5 bases). Trimming shortened V by 3 bases and J by 3 bases, and 15 bases separated the two germline ends. This CDR3 is built from 15 residues. CDR1 is MNHNS, CDR2 SASEGT, per germline. The CDR3 loop reads CASSDQGFKVYEQYF. The CDR3 nucleotides are TGTGCCAGCAGTGACCAGGGCTTTAAGGTCTACGAGCAGTACTTC.

The count of this clone is one. The chain employs TRBV7-2 and TRBJ2-3; perhaps TRBD2 as D (6 bases). This CDR3 has 15 amino acids. The germline V and J ends were trimmed by 1 base and 3 bases, with 11 bases remaining between them. Germline V gene data show CDR1 as SGHTA and CDR2 as FQGNSA. In DNA, the CDR3 is TGTGCCAGCAGCTTAGGGGGGGTAGGGACAGATACGCAGTATTTT. This translates into CASSLGGVGTDTQYF.

This chain uses TRBV7-2 with TRBJ2-1; 11 bases are a match to TRBD1. The germline gives CDR1 SGHTA, CDR2 FQGNSA. Trimming took 3 bases from V and 6 from J; bases not matched to a gene: 10. CDR3 length: 17 residues. The chain's CDR3 is CASSLRITGTGGNEQFF. The CDR3 coding sequence is TGTGCCAGCAGCTTGAGAATCACCGGGACAGGGGGCAATGAGCAGTTCTTC.

This clone ranks as medium-sized. The gene calls are TRBV29-1 and TRBJ1-6; TRBD1 matches at 8 bases. Germline lookup yields CDR1 SQVTM and CDR2 ANQGSEA. The junction had 2 bases not matched to a gene; V was cut back by 7 bases and J by 3 bases. The CDR3 runs 13 residues. The CDR3 here is CSDGQGYNSPLHF. CDR3 nucleotides: TGCAGCGACGGACAGGGCTATAATTCACCCCTCCACTTT.

V gene TRBV5-1 combines with J gene TRBJ1-1; TRBD1 matches at 10 bases. The CDR3 consists of 14 residues. Per the germline V gene, CDR1 is SGHRS and CDR2 is YFSETQ. The junction had 6 bases not matched to a gene; V was cut back by 4 bases and J by 6 bases. CDR3 sequence: CASSGGTGAPEAFF. The DNA of the CDR3 is TGCGCCAGCAGCGGAGGGACAGGGGCGCCTGAAGCTTTCTTT.

The chain recombines TRBV6-2 or TRBV6-3 with TRBJ1-5, with 7 nucleotides matching TRBD1. The CDR3 sequence is 13 residues long. Germline values: CDR1 MNHEY, CDR2 SVGEGT. The J segment lost 11 bases and the V segment lost 6 bases, leaving 10 bases of the junction unmatched. The CDR3 DNA reads as TGTGCCAGCAGCCCCGACAGGGTTGGGTCCCAGCATTTT. Translation gives CASSPDRVGSQHF.

V and J are TRBV5-1 and TRBJ1-4; D is ambiguous. Germline lookup yields CDR1 SGHRS and CDR2 YFSETQ. The V end was cut by 3 bases, the J end by 6 bases, with 12 bases between. The CDR3 extends over 14 amino acids. The chain's CDR3 is CASSSRTLDEKLFF. The CDR3 coding sequence is TGCGCCAGCAGCTCCCGAACCCTAGATGAAAAACTGTTTTTT.

The chain employs TRBV30 and TRBJ2-5; no firm D call. The germline V gene has CDR1 GTSNPN and CDR2 SVGIG (reference sequence). Trimming pared 0 bases from V and 4 bases from J, leaving 6 bases between. The CDR3 contains 12 residues. CDR3 in amino acids: CAWSVLRETQYF. The CDR3 DNA reads TGTGCCTGGAGTGTACTACGAGAGACCCAGTACTTC.

V usage is TRBV5-8 and J usage is TRBJ2-3; D is possibly TRBD1 (7 bases). Germline V lookup: CDR1 SGHTS, CDR2 YDEGEE. The CDR3 consists of 14 residues. V was pared by 4 bases and J by 11 bases, with 20 bases between. Here the CDR3 DNA reads TGTGCCAGCAGCCCCCTGACAGGGACTGTCAGGCAGTATTTT. Protein: CASSPLTGTVRQYF.

This clone showed up just once. J is TRBJ2-3 and V is TRBV5-1, with 7 bases lining up with TRBD1. CDR3 length: 15 amino acids. V lost 0 bases, J lost 5 bases, and 6 bases stayed unmatched. CDR1 is SGHRS and CDR2 is YFSETQ in the germline V gene. CDR3 sequence: CASSLDRGTVDTQYF. The DNA of the CDR3 is TGCGCCAGCAGCTTGGACAGGGGTACGGTAGATACGCAGTATTTT.

The chain couples TRBV9 to TRBJ1-2, with TRBD1 matching 8 bases. Per germline, CDR1 SGDLS and CDR2 YYNGEE. V was clipped by 2 bases and J by 6 bases; unmatched bases: 12. CDR3 length: 16 amino acids. The CDR3 is CASSVGPGTGSDGYTF. Here the CDR3 DNA reads TGTGCCAGCAGCGTCGGACCGGGGACAGGCTCCGATGGCTACACCTTC. The full variable domain, its missing parts supplied by reference TRBV9 and TRBJ1-2, is DSGVTQTPKHLITATGQRVTLRCSPRSGDLSVYWYQQSLDQGLQFLIQYYNGEERAKGNILERFSAQQFPDLHSELNLSSLELGDSALYFCASSVGPGTGSDGYTFGSGTRLTVV.